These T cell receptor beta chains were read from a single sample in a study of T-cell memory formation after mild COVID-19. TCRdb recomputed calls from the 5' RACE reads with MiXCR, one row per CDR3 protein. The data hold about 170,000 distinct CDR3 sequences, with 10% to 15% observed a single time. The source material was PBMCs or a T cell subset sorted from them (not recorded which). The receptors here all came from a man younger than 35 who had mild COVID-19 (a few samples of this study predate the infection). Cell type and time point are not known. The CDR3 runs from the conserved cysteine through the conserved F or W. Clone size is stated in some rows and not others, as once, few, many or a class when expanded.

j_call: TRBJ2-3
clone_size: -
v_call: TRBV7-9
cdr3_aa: CASSAIRWPDTQYF

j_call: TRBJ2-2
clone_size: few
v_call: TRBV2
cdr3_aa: CASSRQGTGELFF

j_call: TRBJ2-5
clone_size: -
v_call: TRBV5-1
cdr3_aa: CASSSPQETQYF

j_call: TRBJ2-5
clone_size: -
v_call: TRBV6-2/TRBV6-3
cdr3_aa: CASSAHSGEETQYF

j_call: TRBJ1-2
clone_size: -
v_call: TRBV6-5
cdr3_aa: CASRHRTGGQDGYTF

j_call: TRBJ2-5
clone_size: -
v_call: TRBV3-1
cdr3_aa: CASGYWRETQYF

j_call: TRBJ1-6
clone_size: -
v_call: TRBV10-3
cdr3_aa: CGTGSSYNSPLHF

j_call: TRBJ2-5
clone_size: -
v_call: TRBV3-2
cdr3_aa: CAKPHRAGLKETQYF

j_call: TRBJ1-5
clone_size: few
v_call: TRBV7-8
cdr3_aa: CASSLARVSSNQPQHF

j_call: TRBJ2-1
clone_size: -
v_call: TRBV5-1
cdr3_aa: CASRRPGAGYNEQFF

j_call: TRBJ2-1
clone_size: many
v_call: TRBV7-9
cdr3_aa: CASSQRGSSYNEQFF

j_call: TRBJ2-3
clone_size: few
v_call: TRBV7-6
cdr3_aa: CASSSRLAGGGVDTQYF

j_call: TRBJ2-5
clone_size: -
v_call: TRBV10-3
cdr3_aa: CATQLAGATETQYF

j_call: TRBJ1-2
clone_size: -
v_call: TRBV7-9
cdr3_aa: CASRLDRGHYGYTF

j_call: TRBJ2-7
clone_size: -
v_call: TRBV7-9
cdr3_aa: CASSSPAQPYEQYF

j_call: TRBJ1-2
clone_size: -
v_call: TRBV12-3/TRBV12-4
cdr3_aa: CASRSRGGYGYTF

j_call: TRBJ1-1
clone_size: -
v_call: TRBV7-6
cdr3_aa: CASSQGRYTEAFF

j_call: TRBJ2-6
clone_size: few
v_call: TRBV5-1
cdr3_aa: CASSLTGSGANVLTF

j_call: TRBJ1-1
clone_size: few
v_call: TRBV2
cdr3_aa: CASSMQVNTEAFF

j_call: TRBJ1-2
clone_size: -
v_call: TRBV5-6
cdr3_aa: CASSFWTGGGYGYTF

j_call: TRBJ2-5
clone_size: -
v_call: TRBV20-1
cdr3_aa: CSATYQETQYF

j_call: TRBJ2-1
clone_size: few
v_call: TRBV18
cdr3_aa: CASSSRDRGYNEQFF

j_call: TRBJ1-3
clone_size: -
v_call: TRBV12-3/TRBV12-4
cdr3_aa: CASSLERGPGNTIYF

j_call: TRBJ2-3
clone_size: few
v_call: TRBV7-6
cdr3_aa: CASSSSSGAGTQYF

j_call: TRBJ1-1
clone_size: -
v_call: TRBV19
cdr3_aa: CASCSPTASNTEAFF

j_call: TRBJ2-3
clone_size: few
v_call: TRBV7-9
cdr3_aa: CASSLRGPLAGGLSTDTQYF

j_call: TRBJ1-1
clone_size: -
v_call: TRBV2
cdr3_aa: CASRDRMNTEAFF

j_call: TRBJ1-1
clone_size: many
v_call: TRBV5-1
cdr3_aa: CASSLGDRGSAFF

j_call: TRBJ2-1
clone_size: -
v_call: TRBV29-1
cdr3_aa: CRATSGGVNEQFF

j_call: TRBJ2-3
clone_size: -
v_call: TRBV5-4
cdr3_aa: CASRTGTLHSTDTQYF

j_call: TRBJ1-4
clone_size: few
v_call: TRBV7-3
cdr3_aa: CASSLTAGAELFF

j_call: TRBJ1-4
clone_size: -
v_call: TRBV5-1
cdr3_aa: CASSLAGQQYEKLFF

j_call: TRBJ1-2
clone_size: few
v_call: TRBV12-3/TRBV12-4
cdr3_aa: CASSSAGTVHGYTF